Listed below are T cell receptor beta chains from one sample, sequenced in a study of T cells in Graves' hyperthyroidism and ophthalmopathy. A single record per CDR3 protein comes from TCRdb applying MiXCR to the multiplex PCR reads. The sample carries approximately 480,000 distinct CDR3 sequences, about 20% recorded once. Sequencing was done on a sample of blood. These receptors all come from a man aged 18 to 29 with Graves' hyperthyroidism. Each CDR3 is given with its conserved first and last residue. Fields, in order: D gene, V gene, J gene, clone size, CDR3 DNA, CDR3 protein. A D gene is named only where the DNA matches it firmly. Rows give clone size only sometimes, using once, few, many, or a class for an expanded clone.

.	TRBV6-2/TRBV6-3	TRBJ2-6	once	TGTGCCAGCAGTTACTCTGATGGGGCCAACGTCCTGACTTTC	CASSYSDGANVLTF
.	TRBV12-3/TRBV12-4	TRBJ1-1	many	TGTGCCAGCAGTCCCCGGAGGGTGAGGAACACTGAAGCTTTCTTT	CASSPRRVRNTEAFF
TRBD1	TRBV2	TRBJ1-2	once	TGTGCCAGCAGGGGGACAGACCTCTATGGCTACACCTTC	CASRGTDLYGYTF
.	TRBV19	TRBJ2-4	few	TGTGCCAGTAGTATAGCCCCCTCCGGTTGGAACATTCAGTACTTC	CASSIAPSGWNIQYF
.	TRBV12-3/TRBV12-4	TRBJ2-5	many	TGTGCCAGCAGTTTAAGTGGGATCTTGGGACTCTCCCAAGAGACCCAGTACTTC	CASSLSGILGLSQETQYF
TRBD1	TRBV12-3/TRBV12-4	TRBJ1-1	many	TGTGCCAGCAGCCCGACAGGGCCTGAAGCTTTCTTT	CASSPTGPEAFF
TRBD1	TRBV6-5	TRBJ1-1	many	TGTGCCAGCAGTACAGGGGCTGGAGCTTTCTTT	CASSTGAGAFF
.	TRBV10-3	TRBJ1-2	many	TGTGCCATCAAAGCGGGTGGGTCCGACTATGGCTACACCTTC	CAIKAGGSDYGYTF
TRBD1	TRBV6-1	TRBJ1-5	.	TGTGCCAGCAGTGGGCCGGACAGGGTCAGCAATCAGCCCCAGCATTTT	CASSGPDRVSNQPQHF
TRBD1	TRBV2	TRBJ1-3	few	TGTGCCAGCAGTCGGACAGGGGGTTTCCTCTCTGGAAACACCATATATTTT	CASSRTGGFLSGNTIYF
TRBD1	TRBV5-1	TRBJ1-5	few	TGCGCCAGCAGCAAGGGGGACAGACCGGATCAGCCCCAGCGTTTT	CASSKGDRPDQPQRF
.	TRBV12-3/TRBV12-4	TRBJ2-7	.	TGTGCCAGCAACCGAGCGTCTCTCTACGAGCAGTACTTC	CASNRASLYEQYF
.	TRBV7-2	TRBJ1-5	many	TGTGCCAGCAGCTTATACCAGGGAAGAGATCAGCCCCAGCATTTT	CASSLYQGRDQPQHF
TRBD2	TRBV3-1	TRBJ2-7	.	TGTGCCAGCAGCCTCCCGGGACTAGCGGGGGAGGAGCAGTACTTC	CASSLPGLAGEEQYF
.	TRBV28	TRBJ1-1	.	TGTGCCAGCAGTTTATACCAGCATGAAGCTTTCTTT	CASSLYQHEAFF
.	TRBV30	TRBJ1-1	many	TGTGCCTGGACGCGGACGAATGAAGCTTTCTTT	CAWTRTNEAFF
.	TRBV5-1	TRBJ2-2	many	TGCGCCAGCAGCGCATGGGACGGCCAAAGGACCGGGGAGCTGTTTTTT	CASSAWDGQRTGELFF
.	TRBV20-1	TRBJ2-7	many	TGCAGTGCTAAAAAGGACATCACCGGGGAGTACTTC	CSAKKDITGEYF
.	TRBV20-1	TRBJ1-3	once	TGCAGTGCTAGAGATGACAGTCGGCCCACCATATATTTT	CSARDDSRPTIYF
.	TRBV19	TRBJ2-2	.	TGTGCCAGTAGTATAGGCAGGGGGAACACCGGGGAGCTGTTTTTT	CASSIGRGNTGELFF
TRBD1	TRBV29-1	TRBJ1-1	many	TGCAGCGTCGACAGGGCAGGGACTGAAGCTTTCTTT	CSVDRAGTEAFF
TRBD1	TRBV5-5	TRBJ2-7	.	TGTGCCAGCAGGTCCCAGACAGGGTTTTCCAACTACGAGCAGTACTTC	CASRSQTGFSNYEQYF
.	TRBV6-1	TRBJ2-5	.	TGTGCCAGCAGTCGTAGGAAAAATCAAGAGACCCAGTACTTC	CASSRRKNQETQYF
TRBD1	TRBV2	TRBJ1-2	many	TGTGCCAGGGGGAAATCCGGGACAGGGGGGGCCGGCTACACCTTC	CARGKSGTGGAGYTF
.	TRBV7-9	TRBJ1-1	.	TGTGCCAGCAGCGCCCCGCCCGCCACTGAAGCTTTCTTT	CASSAPPATEAFF
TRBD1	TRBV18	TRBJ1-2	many	TGTGCCAGCTCCCCAGGACAGGGAGGTACCTATGGCTACACCTTC	CASSPGQGGTYGYTF
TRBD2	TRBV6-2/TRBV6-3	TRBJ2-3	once	TGTGCCAGCAGTCTCTGGTTTGCGGGGGGGCCGACAGATACGCAGTATTTT	CASSLWFAGGPTDTQYF
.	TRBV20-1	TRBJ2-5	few	TGCAGTGCTAGAAAGCAAGAGACCCAGTACTTC	CSARKQETQYF
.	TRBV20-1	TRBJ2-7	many	TGCAGTGCTGAGAGGGGGTCGAACTCCTACGAGCAGTACTTC	CSAERGSNSYEQYF
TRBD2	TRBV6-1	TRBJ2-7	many	TGTGCCAGCAGTGAAGCCACGGGAGGCTACGAGCAGTACTTC	CASSEATGGYEQYF
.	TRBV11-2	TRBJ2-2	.	TGTGCCAGCAGCCCGAACTCCGGGACCCCCTCCGGGGAGCTGTTTTTT	CASSPNSGTPSGELFF
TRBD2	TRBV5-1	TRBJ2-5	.	TGCGCCAGCAGCTTGGCCCGGGCGAGCGGGGGGTTCCAAGAGACCCAGTACTTC	CASSLARASGGFQETQYF